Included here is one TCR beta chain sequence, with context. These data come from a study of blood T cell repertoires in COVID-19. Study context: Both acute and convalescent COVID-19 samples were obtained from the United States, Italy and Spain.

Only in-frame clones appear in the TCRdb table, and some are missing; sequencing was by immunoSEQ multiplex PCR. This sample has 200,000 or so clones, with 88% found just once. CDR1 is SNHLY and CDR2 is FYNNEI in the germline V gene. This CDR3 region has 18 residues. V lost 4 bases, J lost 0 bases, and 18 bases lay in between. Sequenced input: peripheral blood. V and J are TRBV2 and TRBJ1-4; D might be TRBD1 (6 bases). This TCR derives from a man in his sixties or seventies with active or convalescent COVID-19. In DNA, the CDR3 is TGTGCCAGCAGTGTAAAGACGGGACAAGCTGCAACTAATGAAAAACTGTTTTTT. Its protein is CASSVKTGQAATNEKLFF.